What follows is one T cell receptor (beta chain) and its context. No cognate antigen has been identified for it. Per-base qualities were not stored, and no clone one base away is much larger. The CDR3 measures 15 amino acids from cysteine to phenylalanine. The kept DNA is CDR3 alone, 45 bases in frame from the first base. For CDR1 and CDR2, the germline V gene lists MNHNS and SASEGT. Germline trimming: 7 bases from V, 6 bases from J; junction bases outside gene matches: 12. The donors were healthy, HIV-negative adults who had no recently reported acute infections or vaccinations. Only Caucasian adults living in Nashville, Tennessee, USA were represented among the donors. For unsorted samples, about 90 million PBMCs were counted and genomic DNA was extracted with the QIAamp DNA Blood Mini kit. After blood collection by leukapheresis, PBMCs were isolated using Ficoll-Histopaque density gradient centrifugation and then cryopreserved in the vapor phase of liquid nitrogen.

TCR CDR3 regions were amplified from genomic DNA by multiplex PCR using the deep immunoSEQ assay. Genomic DNA extracted from each cell subset was distributed evenly over all wells of several immunoSEQ 96-well plates, and each plate served as one replicate. For unsorted PBMC, roughly 300 ng of genomic DNA, equivalent to about 30,000 T cell genomes, went into each replicate PCR. Ten immunoSEQ deep assay plates were used to sequence unsorted PBMC genomic DNA. The purified libraries were quantified using a Qubit 3.0 fluorometer, sized with a Bioanalyzer 2100, and then quantified again using the KAPA Library Quantification kit. Every immunoSEQ 96-well plate was sequenced on a dedicated single-read 150-cycle Illumina NextSeq 550 flow cell. The authors' pipeline ran thus. The immunoSEQ output contained only junctional sequences without quality scores, so filtering could not match that applied to full-length reads. To assign V/J genes and CDR3, sequences were annotated against IMGT germline references using PyIR, a Python wrapper for IgBLAST v1.9. Reads with weak V/J assignments (E-value above 1e-6), missing CDR3, stop codons, out-of-frame junctions, or ambiguous translated residues were removed. V3J clonotypes were defined as sequences sharing the same inferred V gene, J gene, and CDR3 amino acid sequence. Percentage overlap between repertoires was computed as shared unique clonotypes divided by the size of the smaller repertoire. RTK rarefaction, the Chao1 estimator, and Recon v2.1 estimates of unobserved clonotypes were used to assess repertoire richness. TCRdb's version of the immuneACCESS table is confined to in-frame rearrangements and falls short of the full clone set. An unresolved V gene accounts for under half of the shortfall where checked; the remainder is of unknown origin. V and J calls and clone size are as listed in that table; D and trimming were resolved from the DNA. Across this sample there are around 450,000 clones, with roughly 77% seen only once. About 12% of the sample lies in the top ten.

These data come from a study of shared clonotypes between healthy human individuals (dated by TCRdb to the early 2020s). For the study in its entirety: Three men and two women, aged 18 to 49 years, made up the cohort. The study deeply sequenced blood TCR repertoires of five healthy adults to estimate repertoire size and the extent of clonotype sharing between individuals. Per donor, leukapheresis produced somewhere between about 0.94 and 9 billion PBMCs. To increase sequencing depth and limit assay-specific biases, TCR repertoire library preparation and sequencing were carried out by different laboratories using diverse techniques. Broader findings and caveats from the paper: Pairwise subsampling led to the expectation that sequencing depth would affect the degree of clonotype sharing among donors. Because the study included only a small number of donors, the genetic and exposure-history diversity represented was limited. Sampling was restricted to blood, and TCR repertoires in tissue are likely to differ from TCR repertoires in blood.

The sequence was collected from a woman in her thirties or forties in good health. Some clones in this sample may be carry-over from other donors' samples. The sample consisted of PBMCs. The chain employs TRBV6-1 and TRBJ1-5; 7 central bases correspond to TRBD1. The CDR3 region reads CASTWSQGEGQPQHF. The sequenced DNA is TGTGCCAGCACGTGGAGTCAGGGGGAAGGTCAGCCCCAGCATTTT.